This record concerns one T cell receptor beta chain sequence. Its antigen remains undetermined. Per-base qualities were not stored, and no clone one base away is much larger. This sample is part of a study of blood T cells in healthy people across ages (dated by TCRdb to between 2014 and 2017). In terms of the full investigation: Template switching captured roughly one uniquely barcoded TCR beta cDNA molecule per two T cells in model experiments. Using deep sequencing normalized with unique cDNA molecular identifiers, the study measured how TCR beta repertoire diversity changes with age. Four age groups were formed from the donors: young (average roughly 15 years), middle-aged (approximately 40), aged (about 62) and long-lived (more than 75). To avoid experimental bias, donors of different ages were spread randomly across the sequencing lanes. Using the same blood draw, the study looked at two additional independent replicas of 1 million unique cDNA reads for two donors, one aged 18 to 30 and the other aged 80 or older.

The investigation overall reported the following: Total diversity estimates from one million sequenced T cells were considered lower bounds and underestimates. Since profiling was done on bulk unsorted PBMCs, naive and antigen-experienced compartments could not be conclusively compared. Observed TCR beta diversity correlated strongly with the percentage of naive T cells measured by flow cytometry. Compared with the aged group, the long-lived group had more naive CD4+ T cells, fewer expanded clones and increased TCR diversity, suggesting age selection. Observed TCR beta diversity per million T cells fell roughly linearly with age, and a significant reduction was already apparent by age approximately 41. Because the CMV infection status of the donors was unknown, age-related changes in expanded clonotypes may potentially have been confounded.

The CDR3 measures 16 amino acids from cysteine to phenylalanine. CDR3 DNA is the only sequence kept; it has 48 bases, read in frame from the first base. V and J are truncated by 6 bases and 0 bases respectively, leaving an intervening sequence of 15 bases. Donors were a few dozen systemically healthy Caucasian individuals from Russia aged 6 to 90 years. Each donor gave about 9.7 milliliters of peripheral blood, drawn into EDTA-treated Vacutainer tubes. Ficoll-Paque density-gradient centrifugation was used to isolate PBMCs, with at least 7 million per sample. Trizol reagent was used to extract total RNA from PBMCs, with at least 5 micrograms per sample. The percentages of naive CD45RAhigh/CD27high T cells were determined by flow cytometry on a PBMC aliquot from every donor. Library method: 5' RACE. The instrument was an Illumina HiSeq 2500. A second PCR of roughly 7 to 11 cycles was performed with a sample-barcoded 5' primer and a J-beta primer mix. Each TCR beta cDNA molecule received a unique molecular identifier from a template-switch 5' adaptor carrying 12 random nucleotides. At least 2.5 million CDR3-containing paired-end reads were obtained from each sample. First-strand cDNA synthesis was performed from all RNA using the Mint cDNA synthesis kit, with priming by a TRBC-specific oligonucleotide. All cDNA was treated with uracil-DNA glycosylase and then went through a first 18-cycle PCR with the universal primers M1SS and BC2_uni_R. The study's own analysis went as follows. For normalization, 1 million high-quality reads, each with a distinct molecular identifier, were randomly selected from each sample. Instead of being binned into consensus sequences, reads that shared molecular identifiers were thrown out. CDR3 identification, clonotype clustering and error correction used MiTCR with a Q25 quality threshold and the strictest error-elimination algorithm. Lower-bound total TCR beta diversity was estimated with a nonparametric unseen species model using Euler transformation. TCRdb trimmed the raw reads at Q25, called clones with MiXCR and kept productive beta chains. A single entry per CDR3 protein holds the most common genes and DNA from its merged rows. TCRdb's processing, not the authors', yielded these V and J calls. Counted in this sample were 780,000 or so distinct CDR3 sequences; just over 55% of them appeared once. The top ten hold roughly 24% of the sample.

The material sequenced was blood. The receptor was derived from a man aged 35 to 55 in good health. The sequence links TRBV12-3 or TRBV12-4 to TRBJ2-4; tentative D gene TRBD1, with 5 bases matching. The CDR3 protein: CASSKRRGLAKNIQYF. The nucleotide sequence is TGTGCCAGCAGCAAAAGAAGGGGATTAGCCAAAAACATTCAGTACTTC.